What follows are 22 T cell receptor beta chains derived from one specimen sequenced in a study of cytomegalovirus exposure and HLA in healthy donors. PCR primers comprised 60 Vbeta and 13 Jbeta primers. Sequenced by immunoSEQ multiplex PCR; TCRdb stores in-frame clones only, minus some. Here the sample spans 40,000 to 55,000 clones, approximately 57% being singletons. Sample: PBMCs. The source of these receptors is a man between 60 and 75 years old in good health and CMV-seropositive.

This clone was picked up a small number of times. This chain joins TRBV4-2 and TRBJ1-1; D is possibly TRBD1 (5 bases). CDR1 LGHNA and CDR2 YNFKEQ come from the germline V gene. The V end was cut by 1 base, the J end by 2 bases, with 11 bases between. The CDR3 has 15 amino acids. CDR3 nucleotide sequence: TGTGCCAGCAGCCAAGCGGGCAGGGCTAACACTGAAGCTTTCTTT. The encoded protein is CASSQAGRANTEAFF.

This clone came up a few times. CDR3 coding DNA: TGTGCCAGCAGCACGACTAGATCAGATACGCAGTATTTT. Translating it yields CASSTTRSDTQYF. The chain is built from TRBV7-9 and TRBJ2-3; maybe TRBD2 (6 bases). The CDR3 runs 13 residues. Germline-derived CDR1 and CDR2 are SEHNR and FQNEAQ (reference sequence). Deletions cut 5 bases from V and 4 bases from J, with 10 bases between.

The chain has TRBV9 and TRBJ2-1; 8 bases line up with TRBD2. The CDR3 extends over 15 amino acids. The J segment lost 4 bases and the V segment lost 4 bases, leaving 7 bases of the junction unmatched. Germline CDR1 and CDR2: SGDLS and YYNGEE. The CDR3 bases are TGTGCCAGCAGCTTAAGCGGGAGTAGGTACAATGAGCAGTTCTTC. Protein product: CASSLSGSRYNEQFF.

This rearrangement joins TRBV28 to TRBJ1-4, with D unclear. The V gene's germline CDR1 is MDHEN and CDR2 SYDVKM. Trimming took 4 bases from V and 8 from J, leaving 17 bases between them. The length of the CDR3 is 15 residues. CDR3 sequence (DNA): TGTGCCAGCAGTTCTACGCACCCAACCCAAGAAAAACTGTTTTTT. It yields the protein CASSSTHPTQEKLFF. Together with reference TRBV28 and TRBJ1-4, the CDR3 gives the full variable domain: DVKVTQSSRYLVKRTGEKVFLECVQDMDHENMFWYRQDPGLGLRLIYFSYDVKMKEKGDIPEGYSVSREKKERFSLILESASTNQTSMYLCASSSTHPTQEKLFFGSGTQLSVL.

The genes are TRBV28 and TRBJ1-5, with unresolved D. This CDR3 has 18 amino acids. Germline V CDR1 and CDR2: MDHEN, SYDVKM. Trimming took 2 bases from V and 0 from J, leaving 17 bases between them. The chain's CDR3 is CASSLTRSIVYSNQPQHF. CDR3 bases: TGTGCCAGCAGTTTAACGCGAAGTATAGTATATAGCAATCAGCCCCAGCATTTT.

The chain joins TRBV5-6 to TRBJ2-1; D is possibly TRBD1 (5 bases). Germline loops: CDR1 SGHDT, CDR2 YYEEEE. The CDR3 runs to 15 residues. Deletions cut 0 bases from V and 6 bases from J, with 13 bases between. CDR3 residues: CASSLEGTGVNEQFF. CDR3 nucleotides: TGTGCCAGCAGCTTGGAAGGAACAGGTGTCAATGAGCAGTTCTTC.

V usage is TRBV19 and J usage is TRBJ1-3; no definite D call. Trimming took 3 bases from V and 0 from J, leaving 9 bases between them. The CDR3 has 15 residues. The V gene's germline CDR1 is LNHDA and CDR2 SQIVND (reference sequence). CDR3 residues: CASSIRVSSGNTIYF. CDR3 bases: TGTGCCAGTAGTATTAGAGTGAGCTCTGGAAACACCATATATTTT.

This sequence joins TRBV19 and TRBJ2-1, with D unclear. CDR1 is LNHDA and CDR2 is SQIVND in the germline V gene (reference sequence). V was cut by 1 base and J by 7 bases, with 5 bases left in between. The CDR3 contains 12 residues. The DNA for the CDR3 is TGTGCCAGTAGTATAGGAGGAAATGAGCAGTTCTTC. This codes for CASSIGGNEQFF.

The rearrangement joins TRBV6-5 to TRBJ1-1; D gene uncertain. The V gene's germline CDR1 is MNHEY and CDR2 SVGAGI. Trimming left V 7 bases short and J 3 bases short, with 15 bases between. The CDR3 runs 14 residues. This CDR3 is CASIGMGQDTEAFF. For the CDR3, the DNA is TGTGCCAGCATCGGAATGGGTCAGGACACTGAAGCTTTCTTT.

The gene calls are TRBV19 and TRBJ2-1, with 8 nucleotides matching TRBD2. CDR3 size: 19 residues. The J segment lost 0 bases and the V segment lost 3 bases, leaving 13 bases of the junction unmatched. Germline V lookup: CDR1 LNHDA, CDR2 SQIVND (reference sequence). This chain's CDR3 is CASSILTSRLATSYNEQFF. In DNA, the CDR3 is TGTGCCAGTAGTATCCTCACTTCAAGACTAGCGACCTCCTACAATGAGCAGTTCTTC.

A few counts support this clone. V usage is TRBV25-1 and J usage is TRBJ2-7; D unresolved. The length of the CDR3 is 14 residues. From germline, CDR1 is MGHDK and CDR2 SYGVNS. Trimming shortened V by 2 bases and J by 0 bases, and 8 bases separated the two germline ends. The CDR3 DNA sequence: TGTGCCAGCAGTGAAACCGAGAGCTCCTACGAGCAGTACTTC. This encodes CASSETESSYEQYF.

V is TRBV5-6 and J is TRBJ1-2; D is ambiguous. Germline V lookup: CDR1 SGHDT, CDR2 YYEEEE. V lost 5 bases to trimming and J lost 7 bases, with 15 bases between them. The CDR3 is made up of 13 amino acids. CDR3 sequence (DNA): TGTGCCAGCAGGTCAAGCCAAAGAGGTGGCTACACCTTC. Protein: CASRSSQRGGYTF.

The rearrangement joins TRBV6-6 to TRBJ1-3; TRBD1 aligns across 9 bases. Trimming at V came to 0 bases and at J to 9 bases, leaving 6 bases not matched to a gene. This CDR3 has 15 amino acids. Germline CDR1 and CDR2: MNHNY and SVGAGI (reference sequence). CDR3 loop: CASSYSDRGWSTIYF. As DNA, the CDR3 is TGTGCCAGCAGTTACTCGGACAGGGGATGGAGCACCATATATTTT.

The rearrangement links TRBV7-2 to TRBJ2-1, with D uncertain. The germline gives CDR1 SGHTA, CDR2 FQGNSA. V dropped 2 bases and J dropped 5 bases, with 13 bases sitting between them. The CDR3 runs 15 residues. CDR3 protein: CASSLSPSWDNEQFF. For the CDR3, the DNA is TGTGCCAGCAGCTTATCGCCTAGTTGGGACAATGAGCAGTTCTTC.

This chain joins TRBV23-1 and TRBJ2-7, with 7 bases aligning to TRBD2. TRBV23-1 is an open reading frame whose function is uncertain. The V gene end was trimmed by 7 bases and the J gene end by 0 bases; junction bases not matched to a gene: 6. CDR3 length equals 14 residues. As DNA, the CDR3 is TGCGCCAGCACTAGGGCGGGAGCCTCCTACGAGCAGTACTTC. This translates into CASTRAGASYEQYF.

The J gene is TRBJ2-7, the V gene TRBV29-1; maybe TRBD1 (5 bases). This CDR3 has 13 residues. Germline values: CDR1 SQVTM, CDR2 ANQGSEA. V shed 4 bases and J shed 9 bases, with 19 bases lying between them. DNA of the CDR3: TGCAGCGTTGGGTCCGCGAGCGTAGGGGTGCAGTACTTC. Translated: CSVGSASVGVQYF.

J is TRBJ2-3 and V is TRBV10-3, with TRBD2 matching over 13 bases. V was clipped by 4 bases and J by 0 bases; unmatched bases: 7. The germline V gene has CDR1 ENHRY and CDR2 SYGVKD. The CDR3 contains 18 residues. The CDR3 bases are TGTGCCATCAGTGTGCGGACTAGCGGGAGTATCAGCACAGATACGCAGTATTTT. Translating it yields CAISVRTSGSISTDTQYF.

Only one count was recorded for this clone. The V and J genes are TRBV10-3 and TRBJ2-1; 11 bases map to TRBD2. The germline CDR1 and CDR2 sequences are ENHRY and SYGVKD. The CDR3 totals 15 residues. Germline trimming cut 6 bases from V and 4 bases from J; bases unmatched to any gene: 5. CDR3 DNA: TGTGCCATCAGGGAGGGACTAGCGGATTACAATGAGCAGTTCTTC. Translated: CAIREGLADYNEQFF.

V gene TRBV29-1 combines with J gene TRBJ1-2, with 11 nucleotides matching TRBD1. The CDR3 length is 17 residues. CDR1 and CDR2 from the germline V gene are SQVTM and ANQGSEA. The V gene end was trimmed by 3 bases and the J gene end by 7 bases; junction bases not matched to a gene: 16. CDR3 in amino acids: CSVDSGTGGSQGGGYTF. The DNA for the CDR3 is TGCAGCGTTGATTCTGGGACAGGGGGTTCCCAAGGCGGTGGCTACACCTTC.

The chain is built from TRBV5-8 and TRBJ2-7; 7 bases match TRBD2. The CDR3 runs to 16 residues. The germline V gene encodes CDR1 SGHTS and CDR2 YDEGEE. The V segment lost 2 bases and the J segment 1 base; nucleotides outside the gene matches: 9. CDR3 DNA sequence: TGTGCCAGCAGCTTAGGGAACCGGGACTATTCCTACGAGCAGTACTTC. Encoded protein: CASSLGNRDYSYEQYF.

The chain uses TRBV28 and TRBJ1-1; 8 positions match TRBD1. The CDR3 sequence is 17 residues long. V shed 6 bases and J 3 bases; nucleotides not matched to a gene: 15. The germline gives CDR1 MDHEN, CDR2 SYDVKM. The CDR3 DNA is TGTGCCAGCAGCAGTAGGGGTGGCGACAGGGGTGACACTGAAGCTTTCTTT. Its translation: CASSSRGGDRGDTEAFF.

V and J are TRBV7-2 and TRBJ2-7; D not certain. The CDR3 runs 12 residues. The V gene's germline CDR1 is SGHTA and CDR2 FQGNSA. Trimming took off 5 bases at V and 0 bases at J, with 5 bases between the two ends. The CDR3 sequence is CASSPNSYEQYF. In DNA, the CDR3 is TGTGCCAGCAGCCCCAACTCCTACGAGCAGTACTTC. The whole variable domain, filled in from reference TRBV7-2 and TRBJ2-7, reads GAGVSQSPSNKVTEKGKDVELRCDPISGHTALYWYRQSLGQGLEFLIYFQGNSAPDKSGLPSDRFSAERTGGSVSTLTIQRTQQEDSAVYLCASSPNSYEQYFGPGTRLTVT.